These 18 T cell receptor beta chains share one sample of origin, sequenced in a study of OX40 agonist ivuxolimab in advanced cancers. Sequencing was performed with immunoSEQ multiplex PCR; in TCRdb, only in-frame clones are kept and a portion is missing. The table shows 91,000 or so clones, with over 75% occurring only once. This specimen consisted of CD4+ or CD8+ T cells sorted from blood, obtained in a trial of the OX40 agonist ivuxolimab. The receptors were gathered from an adult with an advanced solid tumor such as melanoma, head and neck, liver or kidney cancer.

The CDR3 DNA follows: TGTGCCAGCTCCGCCTGGACAGGGGATGCGCGGACCCAGTACTTC. Encoded protein: CASSAWTGDARTQYF. The V and J genes are TRBV27 and TRBJ2-5, with 9 bases lining up with TRBD1. J gave up 7 bases and V 8 bases, and 14 bases lay outside the gene matches. The CDR3 is 15 amino acids. Germline CDR1 and CDR2: MNHEY and SMNVEV (reference sequence).

This chain's CDR3 is CASSYSTGFYGYTF. CDR3 nucleotides: TGTGCCAGCAGTTACTCAACAGGGTTCTATGGCTACACCTTC. V gene TRBV6-5 combines with J gene TRBJ1-2, with a weak D call TRBD1 (6 bases). Trimming took off 0 bases at V and 4 bases at J, with 9 bases between the two ends. The CDR3 covers 14 residues. The germline V gene has CDR1 MNHEY and CDR2 SVGAGI.

This chain joins TRBV19 and TRBJ2-5, with 8 bases matching TRBD1. Per the germline V gene, CDR1 is LNHDA and CDR2 is SQIVND (reference sequence). V was clipped by 5 bases and J by 6 bases; unmatched bases: 11. The CDR3 contains 15 residues. As DNA, the CDR3 is TGTGCCAGTAGTGATCGGACAGGGCGGTGGCAGACCCAGTACTTC. Its translation: CASSDRTGRWQTQYF.

The chain combines TRBV6-1 with TRBJ2-5; D is unresolved. Judging by the DNA end, TRBJ2-7 fits better; the J call may be wrong. This CDR3 comprises 13 residues. Germline lookup yields CDR1 MNHNS and CDR2 SASEGT. CDR3 protein: CASSEHALSEQYF. The CDR3 DNA is TGTGCCAGCAGTGAACACGCACTGAGCGAGCAGTACTTC.

The chain employs TRBV12-5 and TRBJ1-2; D is undetermined. Germline V lookup: CDR1 LGHNT, CDR2 FRNRAP. The ends were cut back, 2 bases at V and 0 bases at J, with 7 bases in the middle. The CDR3 contains 14 residues. In nucleotides, the CDR3 is TGTGCTAGTGGTTTGTCCCCGCCTAACTATGGCTACACCTTC. Translation gives CASGLSPPNYGYTF.

V usage is TRBV6-6 and J usage is TRBJ2-3; a weak D match, TRBD2 (5 bases). Per germline, CDR1 MNHNY and CDR2 SVGAGI (reference sequence). The CDR3 runs 16 residues. V was trimmed by 0 bases and J by 2 bases, leaving 12 bases between them. For the CDR3, the DNA is TGTGCCAGCAGTTACTCACGACTCGGGGTCACAGATACGCAGTATTTT. Amino acids: CASSYSRLGVTDTQYF.

This chain connects TRBV5-1 to TRBJ2-2; the match to TRBD2 covers 8 bases. CDR3 size: 15 residues. The J segment lost 5 bases and the V segment lost 4 bases, leaving 7 bases of the junction unmatched. Germline V gives CDR1 SGHRS, CDR2 YFSETQ. The CDR3 coding sequence is TGCGCCAGCAGCCGCGGGGGGACCTGGACCGGGGAGCTGTTTTTT. It specifies CASSRGGTWTGELFF.

The chain employs TRBV18 and TRBJ2-2; D perhaps matches TRBD2 (6 bases). Germline CDR1 and CDR2: KGHSH and LQKENI. CDR3 size: 15 residues. The V gene lost 5 bases and the J gene lost 3 bases, with 13 bases spanning the gap. The CDR3 DNA sequence: TGTGCCAGCTCAGTCCGGGAGACGGACACCGGGGAGCTGTTTTTT. Protein sequence: CASSVRETDTGELFF.

The rearrangement uses TRBV5-1 and TRBJ2-2, with 7 bases that match TRBD2. The CDR3 consists of 17 residues. In germline, CDR1 is SGHRS, CDR2 YFSETQ. Trimming cost V 0 bases and J 0 bases; bases outside gene matches: 5. CDR3 region: CASSLGASGANTGELFF. CDR3 sequence (DNA): TGCGCCAGCAGCTTGGGGGCTAGCGGAGCGAACACCGGGGAGCTGTTTTTT.

The chain employs TRBV4-1 and TRBJ2-7; 8 bases are a match to TRBD1. The V segment lost 4 bases and the J segment 4 bases; nucleotides outside the gene matches: 6. This CDR3 has 14 residues. The germline gives CDR1 MGHRA, CDR2 YSYEKL. CDR3 sequence (DNA): TGCGCCAGCAGCCTACGACAGGGGCTGTACGAGCAGTACTTC. Protein: CASSLRQGLYEQYF.

V and J are TRBV18 and TRBJ2-7; D is possibly TRBD2 (6 bases). The germline CDR1 and CDR2 sequences are KGHSH and LQKENI. Trimming stripped 6 bases from V and 3 bases from J, with 12 bases between. The CDR3 contains 13 residues. Written as DNA, the CDR3 is TGTGCCAGCTCGCCGCGGGGCAACTACGAGCAGTACTTC. Amino acids: CASSPRGNYEQYF.

The rearrangement uses TRBV6-1 and TRBJ1-1, with D possibly matching TRBD1 (5 bases). The CDR3 consists of 14 residues. The germline V gene has CDR1 MNHNS and CDR2 SASEGT. V lost 6 bases and J 0 bases, leaving 11 bases between the germline ends. The CDR3 nucleotides read TGTGCCAGCAGGGTCACAGGTTTGAACACTGAAGCTTTCTTT. This codes for CASRVTGLNTEAFF.

The rearrangement joins TRBV14 to TRBJ2-2; D is unresolved. This CDR3 contains 12 residues. V was clipped by 2 bases and J by 8 bases, with 6 bases between them. Germline values: CDR1 SGHDN, CDR2 FVKESK. CDR3 in amino acids: CASSQPRGELFF. The CDR3 DNA reads TGTGCCAGCAGCCAACCCAGGGGGGAGCTGTTTTTT. Looking up the rest from reference TRBV14 and TRBJ2-2 gives the full variable domain: EAGVTQFPSHSVIEKGQTVTLRCDPISGHDNLYWYRRVMGKEIKFLLHFVKESKQDESGMPNNRFLAERTGGTYSTLKVQPAELEDSGVYFCASSQPRGELFFGEGSRLTVL.

The chain is built from TRBV29-1 and TRBJ2-1; no clear D. Trimming removed 0 bases at V and 0 bases at J, with 9 bases between. There are 15 residues in the CDR3. Germline CDR1 SQVTM, CDR2 ANQGSEA. CDR3 coding DNA: TGCAGCGTTGAAGATCGGAGAAGCTCCTACAATGAGCAGTTCTTC. It codes for CSVEDRRSSYNEQFF.

This clone appeared a single time. V is TRBV29-1 and J is TRBJ2-5, with D perhaps given as TRBD1 or TRBD2 (6 bases each). V was cut by 2 bases and J by 5 bases, with 12 bases left in between. The germline gives CDR1 SQVTM, CDR2 ANQGSEA. The CDR3 contains 13 residues. The CDR3 loop reads CSVEKGGGETQYF. For the CDR3, the DNA is TGCAGCGTTGAAAAAGGGGGAGGTGAGACCCAGTACTTC.

The rearrangement uses TRBV7-6 and TRBJ1-2; possibly TRBD1 for D (5 bases). Germline V gives CDR1 SGHVS, CDR2 FNYEAQ. The length of the CDR3 is 13 residues. Trimming pared 4 bases from V and 7 bases from J, leaving 13 bases between. The CDR3 DNA sequence: TGTGCCAGCAGCTCCGTTGGGGGATCTGGCTACACCTTC. It is translated as CASSSVGGSGYTF.

The table lists this clone with a few counts. V usage is TRBV27 and J usage is TRBJ1-5; weak D call: TRBD1 (5 bases). Trimming took 5 bases from V and 6 from J, leaving 8 bases between them. The CDR3 is 12 amino acids. CDR1 and CDR2 from the germline V gene are MNHEY and SMNVEV (reference sequence). CDR3 protein: CASSGQGQPQHF. CDR3 DNA sequence: TGTGCCAGCAGTGGTCAGGGTCAGCCCCAGCATTTT.

The chain is built from TRBV28 and TRBJ1-2, with 11 bases lining up with TRBD1. There are 16 residues in the CDR3. Germline trimming cut 4 bases from V and 8 bases from J; bases unmatched to any gene: 12. Germline CDR1 is MDHEN and CDR2 is SYDVKM. The CDR3 sequence is CASSSSRTGGMGGYTF. CDR3 sequence (DNA): TGTGCCAGCAGTTCGTCCCGGACAGGGGGCATGGGGGGCTACACCTTC.